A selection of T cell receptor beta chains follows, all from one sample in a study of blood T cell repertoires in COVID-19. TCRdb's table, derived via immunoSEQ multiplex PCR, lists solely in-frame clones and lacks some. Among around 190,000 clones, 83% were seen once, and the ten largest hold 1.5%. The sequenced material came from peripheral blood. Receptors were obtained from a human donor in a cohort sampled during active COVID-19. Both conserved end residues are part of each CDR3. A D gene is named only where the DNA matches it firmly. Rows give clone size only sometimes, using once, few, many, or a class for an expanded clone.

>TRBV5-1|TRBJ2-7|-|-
TGCGCCAGCAGCTTAGAGGGTCCCGCCTACGAGCAGTACTTC
CASSLEGPAYEQYF
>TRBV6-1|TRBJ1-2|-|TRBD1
TGTGCCAGCAGTGAGAAGGGGGCGGAAGGCTACACCTTC
CASSEKGAEGYTF
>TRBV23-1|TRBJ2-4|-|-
TGCGCCAGCAGTCGACAGGTTTGTTTTTGTCAGAACATTCAGTACTTC
CASSRQVCFCQNIQYF
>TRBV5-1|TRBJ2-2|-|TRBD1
TGCGCCAGCAGCCCCCAGGGACAGGGGGGTTCGTCCGGGGAGCTGTTTTTT
CASSPQGQGGSSGELFF
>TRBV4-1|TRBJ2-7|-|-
TGCGCCAGCAGCCAAGGCAGGGGGGATTACGAGCAGTACTTC
CASSQGRGDYEQYF
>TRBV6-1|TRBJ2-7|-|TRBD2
TGTGCCAGCAGTGTGCGAGCGGGAGGACCTCCCTACGAGCAGTACTTC
CASSVRAGGPPYEQYF
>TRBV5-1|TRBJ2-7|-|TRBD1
TGCGCCAGCAGCTTTACCCGGGACAGCCACGAGCAGTACTTC
CASSFTRDSHEQYF
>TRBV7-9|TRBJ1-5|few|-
TGTGCCAGCAGCAACAAACAAGATCAGCCCCAGCATTTT
CASSNKQDQPQHF
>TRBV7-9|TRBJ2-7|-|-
TGTGCCAGCAGCCGCAGGGGCCTTGGGTACGAGCAGTACTTC
CASSRRGLGYEQYF
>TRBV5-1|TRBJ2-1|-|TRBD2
TGCGCCAGCAGCCCCCCAGCGGGAGGCGGGAATGAGCAGTTCTTC
CASSPPAGGGNEQFF
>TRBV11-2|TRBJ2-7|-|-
TGTGCCAGCAGCTTGGGTGCGGGGCCTGGCGCCTACGAGCAGTACTTC
CASSLGAGPGAYEQYF
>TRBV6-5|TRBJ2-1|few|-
TGTGCCAGCAGCCCCCTCCGGGAGCAGTTCTTC
CASSPLREQFF
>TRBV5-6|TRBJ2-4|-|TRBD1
TGTGCCAGCAGCACACAGGGGGGAGCCAAAAACATTCAGTACTTC
CASSTQGGAKNIQYF
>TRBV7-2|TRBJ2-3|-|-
TGTGCCAGCAGCATACAGGGCACAGATACGCAGTATTTT
CASSIQGTDTQYF
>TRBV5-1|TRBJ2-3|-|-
TGCGCCAGCAGCTTGGCCGTCTCGTCTCTCACAGATACGCAGTATTTT
CASSLAVSSLTDTQYF
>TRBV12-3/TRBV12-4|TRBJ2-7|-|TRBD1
TGTGCCAGCAGTCCGACAGGGGGCTACGAGCAGTACTTC
CASSPTGGYEQYF
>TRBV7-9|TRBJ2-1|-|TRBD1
TGTGCCAGCAGCCCTGGGACAGGCGTGGATCTTGAGCAGTTCTTC
CASSPGTGVDLEQFF
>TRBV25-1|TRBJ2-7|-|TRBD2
TGTGCCAGCAGTGCGGGACTAGCGGGGGACTACGAGCAGTACTTC
CASSAGLAGDYEQYF
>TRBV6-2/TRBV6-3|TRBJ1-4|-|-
TGTGCCAGCAGTTACCCCAGGGCGACTAATGAAAAACTGTTTTTT
CASSYPRATNEKLFF
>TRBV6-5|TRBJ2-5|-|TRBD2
TGTGCCAGCAGTTACTCGGGCGGGAGCGGGGAGACCCAGTACTTC
CASSYSGGSGETQYF
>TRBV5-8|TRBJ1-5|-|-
TGTGCCAGCAGCTTGGTTGCGGGGCCTAGCAATCAGCCCCAGCATTTT
CASSLVAGPSNQPQHF
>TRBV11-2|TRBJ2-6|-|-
TGTGCCAGCAGCTTACAGGGGTCCGGGGCCAACGTCCTGACTTTC
CASSLQGSGANVLTF
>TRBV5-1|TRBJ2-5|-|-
TGCGCCAGCAGCTTGCAGGGGCAAGAGACCCAGTACTTC
CASSLQGQETQYF
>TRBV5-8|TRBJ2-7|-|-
TGTGCCAGCAGCTTGGGACACAACTCCTACGAGCAGTACTTC
CASSLGHNSYEQYF
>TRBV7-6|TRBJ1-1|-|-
TGTGCCAGCAGCTTCTTAGCCTCTGAAGCTTTCTTT
CASSFLASEAFF
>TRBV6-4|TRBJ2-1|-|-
TGTGCCAGCAGTGACGGGGCTACAGGCAATGAGCAGTTCTTC
CASSDGATGNEQFF
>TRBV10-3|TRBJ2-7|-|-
TGTGCCAGTACGGGTAGGGGTTCCTACGAGCAGTACTTC
CASTGRGSYEQYF
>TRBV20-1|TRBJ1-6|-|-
TGCAGTGCTAGTGATATTAGGGGGTCACCCCTCCACTTT
CSASDIRGSPLHF
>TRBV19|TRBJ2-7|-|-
TGTGCCAGTAGTCCGGCCGGGGGCTACGAGCAGTACTTC
CASSPAGGYEQYF
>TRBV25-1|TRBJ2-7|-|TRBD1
TGTGCCAGCAGTGCCGGGACAGGGGCCTCCAGAACCTACGAGCAGTACTTC
CASSAGTGASRTYEQYF
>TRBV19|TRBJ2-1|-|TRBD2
TGTGCCAGTAGTTACGGGACTAGCGAATACAATGAGCAGTTCTTC
CASSYGTSEYNEQFF